Following are 11 T cell receptor beta chains from one sample sequenced in a study of T cells in tuberculosis. Clones were read by immunoSEQ multiplex PCR, and TCRdb kept only the in-frame ones, dropping some. Of some 41,000 clones listed, around 94% are singletons. The material sequenced was PBMCs. The receptors stem from a donor between 5 and 29 years old with latent tuberculosis or without tuberculosis infection. Some clones in this sample may be carry-over from other donors' samples.

This rearrangement joins TRBV7-2 to TRBJ2-3, with 12 bases that match TRBD2. Per the germline V gene, CDR1 is SGHTA and CDR2 is FQGNSA. CDR3 size: 16 residues. The ends lost 5 bases at V and 6 bases at J; junction bases unmatched: 9. CDR3 sequence reads: CASSPLLAGGTDTQYF. CDR3 bases: TGTGCCAGCAGCCCACTCCTAGCGGGAGGGACCGATACGCAGTATTTT.

The CDR3 nucleotides are TGTGCCAGCAGCCGAACCGGGACAGGGTTTTTACAGCCCCAGCATTTT. Residues: CASSRTGTGFLQPQHF. The J gene is TRBJ1-5, the V gene TRBV28; 9 nucleotides agree with TRBD1. Germline loops: CDR1 MDHEN, CDR2 SYDVKM. The V segment lost 6 bases and the J segment 7 bases; nucleotides outside the gene matches: 13. There are 16 residues in the CDR3. The full variable domain, rest sourced from reference TRBV28 and TRBJ1-5, is DVKVTQSSRYLVKRTGEKVFLECVQDMDHENMFWYRQDPGLGLRLIYFSYDVKMKEKGDIPEGYSVSREKKERFSLILESASTNQTSMYLCASSRTGTGFLQPQHFGDGTRLSIL.

This clone occurred a few times. The chain employs TRBV4-1 and TRBJ1-5, with D maybe TRBD1 (5 bases). The length of the CDR3 is 12 residues. CDR1 and CDR2 from the germline V gene are MGHRA and YSYEKL. V shed 3 bases and J shed 9 bases, with 9 bases lying between them. The CDR3 reads CASSHAQGPQHF. DNA for the CDR3: TGCGCCAGCAGCCACGCCCAGGGGCCCCAGCATTTT.

V is TRBV28 and J is TRBJ2-7; D ambiguous. The CDR3 is made up of 13 amino acids. V was cut by 0 bases and J by 5 bases, with 8 bases left in between. Germline CDR1 MDHEN, CDR2 SYDVKM. The CDR3 here is CASSLWRYHEQYF. CDR3 nucleotides: TGTGCCAGCAGTTTATGGAGATACCACGAGCAGTACTTC.

The V call is TRBV7-9, the J call TRBJ2-1; the match to TRBD2 covers 11 bases. The CDR3 extends over 17 amino acids. V dropped 5 bases and J dropped 2; count of bases not matched to a gene: 8. Germline CDR1 SEHNR, CDR2 FQNEAQ (reference sequence). This CDR3 reads CASSPMTSGVTYNEQFF. For the CDR3, the DNA is TGTGCCAGCAGCCCTATGACTAGCGGGGTAACCTACAATGAGCAGTTCTTC. The full variable domain, with the rest looked up from reference TRBV7-9 and TRBJ2-1, is DTGVSQNPRHKITKRGQNVTFRCDPISEHNRLYWYRQTLGQGPEFLTYFQNEAQLEKSRLLSDRFSAERPKGSFSTLEIQRTEQGDSAMYLCASSPMTSGVTYNEQFFGPGTRLTVL.

This sequence joins TRBV28 and TRBJ2-1; the D gene is possibly TRBD1 (6 bases). CDR1 and CDR2 from the germline V gene are MDHEN and SYDVKM. The CDR3 contains 16 residues. V was trimmed by 2 bases and J by 3 bases, leaving 14 bases between them. The CDR3 DNA is TGTGCCAGCAGTTTAAGGGGGTCTTTCCTCTACAATGAGCAGTTCTTC. It translates to CASSLRGSFLYNEQFF.

The table lists this clone with a count of one. The rearrangement links TRBV27 to TRBJ2-6; TRBD2 matches at 8 bases. Germline V gene data show CDR1 as MNHEY and CDR2 as SMNVEV (reference sequence). The CDR3 spans 19 residues. V lost 6 bases, J lost 0 bases, and 13 bases stayed unmatched. The CDR3 nucleotides read TGTGCCAGCAGAAAAGAACCCGGGACTAGGATCTCTGGGGCCAACGTCCTGACTTTC. Amino acids: CASRKEPGTRISGANVLTF. The variable domain in full, with the rest retrieved from reference TRBV27 and TRBJ2-6, is EAQVTQNPRYLITVTGKKLTVTCSQNMNHEYMSWYRQDPGLGLRQIYYSMNVEVTDKGDVPEGYKVSRKEKRNFPLILESPSPNQTSLYFCASRKEPGTRISGANVLTFGAGSRLTVL.

V and J are TRBV9 and TRBJ2-1, with 11 bases matching TRBD2. J was trimmed by 5 bases and V by 0 bases; bases with no gene match: 10. CDR1 is SGDLS and CDR2 is YYNGEE in the germline V gene. The CDR3 loop spans 18 amino acids. This CDR3 is CASSVGASGRLRHNEQFF. The CDR3 bases are TGTGCCAGCAGCGTAGGAGCTAGCGGGAGGTTAAGGCACAATGAGCAGTTCTTC. The whole variable domain, filled in from reference TRBV9 and TRBJ2-1, reads DSGVTQTPKHLITATGQRVTLRCSPRSGDLSVYWYQQSLDQGLQFLIQYYNGEERAKGNILERFSAQQFPDLHSELNLSSLELGDSALYFCASSVGASGRLRHNEQFFGPGTRLTVL.

CDR3 in DNA: TGTGCCAGCAGCGTCACTACCTCAGGGTTTACTGAAGCTTTCTTT. Translating gives CASSVTTSGFTEAFF. The chain uses TRBV7-8 and TRBJ1-1; weak D call: TRBD1 (5 bases). V lost 5 bases, J lost 5 bases, and 18 bases lay in between. CDR1 and CDR2 from the germline V gene are SGHVS and FQNEAQ. The CDR3 has 15 residues. The entire variable domain, with the rest obtained from reference TRBV7-8 and TRBJ1-1, is as follows: GAGVSQSPRYKVAKRGQDVALRCDPISGHVSLFWYQQALGQGPEFLTYFQNEAQLDKSGLPSDRFFAERPEGSVSTLKIQRTQQEDSAVYLCASSVTTSGFTEAFFGQGTRLTVV.

The chain uses TRBV28 and TRBJ1-5; D not resolved. The V gene lost 0 bases and the J gene lost 6 bases, with 15 bases spanning the gap. Germline V gives CDR1 MDHEN, CDR2 SYDVKM. The CDR3 has 16 amino acids. CDR3 region: CASSLWAAQRGQPQHF. The CDR3 DNA sequence: TGTGCCAGCAGTTTATGGGCGGCCCAGCGGGGTCAGCCCCAGCATTTT.

J is TRBJ2-6 and V is TRBV19; the D gene is possibly TRBD2 (6 bases). The V gene lost 7 bases and the J gene lost 2 bases, with 21 bases spanning the gap. CDR1 and CDR2 (germline): LNHDA, SQIVND (reference sequence). CDR3 length equals 18 residues. CDR3 sequence: CASKKFTGESPGANVLTF. Written as DNA, the CDR3 is TGTGCCAGTAAGAAATTCACGGGGGAGTCTCCTGGGGCCAACGTCCTGACTTTC.